This entry describes one TCR beta chain. The sample is drawn from a study of blood T cell repertoires in COVID-19. The table came from immunoSEQ multiplex PCR; TCRdb's copy has only in-frame clones and leaves some out. The sample gives 300,000 to 400,000 clones, 88% of which show up once; more than 0.95% is in the top ten. This TCR derives from a woman in her late teens or twenties who had recovered from COVID-19. What was sequenced was PBMCs or T cells enriched from blood (not recorded which).

CDR3 region: CASSEQPRHRETQYF. CDR3 DNA: TGCGCCAGCAGTGAACAACCCAGACATAGGGAGACCCAGTACTTC. V is TRBV10-2 and J is TRBJ2-5; D not resolved. CDR3 size: 15 residues. The ends were cut back, 3 bases at V and 5 bases at J, with 16 bases in the middle. From germline, CDR1 is WSHSY and CDR2 SAAADI.